The present T cell receptor beta chain was sequenced within a study of early T cells in non-severe SARS-CoV-2 infection. Overall study: The sequenced material was bulk RNA from unsorted whole blood, and its chains were unpaired.

To note about this clonotype: Its specificity is not known.

Study-level findings and limits: Clonotype matching in VDJdb favored anti-spike CD8 responses and did not capture private and CD4 specificities.

The TCR library protocol attached unique molecular identifiers to the individual cDNA molecules. TCRdb redid the calling of the 5' RACE reads with MiXCR, one entry per CDR3 protein. The data show 90,000 or so distinct CDR3 sequences, 14% to 15% seen once. The sequence derives from an adult who was a healthcare worker with PCR-confirmed SARS-CoV-2 infection or an uninfected control (not recorded which). The sequenced sample consisted of whole blood.

CDR3 coding DNA: TGCGCCAGCAGAGGTGGGACTAGCGGCGCCTCCTACAATGAGCAGTTCTTC. It encodes CASRGGTSGASYNEQFF. The chain employs TRBV5-1 and TRBJ2-1; 11 bases match TRBD2. The CDR3 has 17 amino acids. Trimming at V came to 5 bases and at J to 0 bases, leaving 7 bases not matched to a gene. From germline, CDR1 is SGHRS and CDR2 YFSETQ.